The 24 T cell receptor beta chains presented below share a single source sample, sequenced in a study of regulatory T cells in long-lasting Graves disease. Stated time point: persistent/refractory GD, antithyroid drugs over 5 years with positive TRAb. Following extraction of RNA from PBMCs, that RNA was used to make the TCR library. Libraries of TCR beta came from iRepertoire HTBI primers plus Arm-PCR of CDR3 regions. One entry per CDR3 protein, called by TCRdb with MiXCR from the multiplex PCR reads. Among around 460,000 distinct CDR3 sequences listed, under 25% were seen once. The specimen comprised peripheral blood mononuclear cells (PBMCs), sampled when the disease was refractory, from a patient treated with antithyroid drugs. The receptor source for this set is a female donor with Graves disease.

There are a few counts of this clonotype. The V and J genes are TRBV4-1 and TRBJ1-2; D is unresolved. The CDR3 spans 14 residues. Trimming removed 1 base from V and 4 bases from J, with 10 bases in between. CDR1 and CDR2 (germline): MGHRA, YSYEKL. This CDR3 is CASSQVNGIYGYTF. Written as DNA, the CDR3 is TGCGCCAGCAGCCAAGTTAACGGTATCTATGGCTACACCTTC.

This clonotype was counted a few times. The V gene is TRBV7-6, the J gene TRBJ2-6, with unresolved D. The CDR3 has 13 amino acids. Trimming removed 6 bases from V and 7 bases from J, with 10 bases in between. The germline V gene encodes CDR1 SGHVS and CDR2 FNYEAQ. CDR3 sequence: CASRGLEANVLTF. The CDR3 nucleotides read TGTGCCAGCAGGGGTCTTGAAGCCAACGTCCTGACTTTC.

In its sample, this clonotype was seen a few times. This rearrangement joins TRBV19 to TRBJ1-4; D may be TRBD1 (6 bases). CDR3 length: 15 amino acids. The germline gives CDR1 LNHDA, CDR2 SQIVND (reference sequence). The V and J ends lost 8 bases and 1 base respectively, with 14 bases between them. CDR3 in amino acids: CASRTQGLTNEKLFF. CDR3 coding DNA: TGTGCCAGTCGGACACAGGGATTAACTAATGAAAAACTGTTTTTT.

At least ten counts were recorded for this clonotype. In DNA form, the CDR3 reads TGTGCCAGCAGGGTCACAGGGGGCGGGGAAGAGACCCAGTACTTC. As protein: CASRVTGGGEETQYF. The V call is TRBV27, the J call TRBJ2-5, with 9 bases lining up with TRBD1. The CDR3 length is 15 residues. Germline V gene lookup returns CDR1 MNHEY and CDR2 SMNVEV (reference sequence). The junction had 8 bases not matched to a gene; V was cut back by 6 bases and J by 3 bases.

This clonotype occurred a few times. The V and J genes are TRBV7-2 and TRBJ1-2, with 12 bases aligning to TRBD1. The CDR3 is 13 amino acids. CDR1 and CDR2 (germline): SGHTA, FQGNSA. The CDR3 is CASSEGTGGRYTF. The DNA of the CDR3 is TGTGCATCGTCGGAAGGGACAGGGGGCCGCTACACCTTC.

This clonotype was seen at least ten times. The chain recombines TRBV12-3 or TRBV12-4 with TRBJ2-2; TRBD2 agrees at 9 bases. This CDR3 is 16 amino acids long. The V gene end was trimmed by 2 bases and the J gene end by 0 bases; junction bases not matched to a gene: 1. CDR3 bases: TGTGCCAGCAGTTTACGCGGGAGGGCGAACACCGGGGAGCTGTTTTTT. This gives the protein CASSLRGRANTGELFF.

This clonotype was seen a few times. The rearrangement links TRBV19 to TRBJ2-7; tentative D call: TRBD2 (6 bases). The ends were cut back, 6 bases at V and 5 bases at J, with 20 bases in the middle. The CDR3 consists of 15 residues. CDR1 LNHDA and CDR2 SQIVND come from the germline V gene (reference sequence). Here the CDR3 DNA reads TGTGCCAGTAGGGGTATCGCGGGGAATGGGGACGAGCAGTACTTC. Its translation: CASRGIAGNGDEQYF.

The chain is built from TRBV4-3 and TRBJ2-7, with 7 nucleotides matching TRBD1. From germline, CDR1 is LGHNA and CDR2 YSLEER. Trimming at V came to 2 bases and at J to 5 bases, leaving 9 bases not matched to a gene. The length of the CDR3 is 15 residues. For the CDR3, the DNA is TGCGCCAGCAGCCAAATTGACAGGGAAACCGACGAGCAGTACTTC. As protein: CASSQIDRETDEQYF.

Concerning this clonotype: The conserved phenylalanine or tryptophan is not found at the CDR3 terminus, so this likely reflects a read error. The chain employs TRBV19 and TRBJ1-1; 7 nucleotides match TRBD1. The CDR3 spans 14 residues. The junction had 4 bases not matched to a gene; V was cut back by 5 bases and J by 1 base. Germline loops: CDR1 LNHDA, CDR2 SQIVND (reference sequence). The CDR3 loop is CASSGTAPNTEAFL. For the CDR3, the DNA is TGTGCCAGTAGTGGGACAGCACCGAACACTGAAGCTTTCCTT.

The CDR3 region is CAISVAGTGEAFF. CDR3 coding DNA: TGTGCCATCAGCGTTGCCGGGACAGGTGAAGCTTTCTTT. The chain combines TRBV10-3 with TRBJ1-1, with 8 nucleotides matching TRBD1. V shed 6 bases, J shed 7 bases, and the junction held 7 bases outside the gene matches. Looked up from germline, CDR1 is ENHRY and CDR2 is SYGVKD. The CDR3 sequence is 13 residues long.

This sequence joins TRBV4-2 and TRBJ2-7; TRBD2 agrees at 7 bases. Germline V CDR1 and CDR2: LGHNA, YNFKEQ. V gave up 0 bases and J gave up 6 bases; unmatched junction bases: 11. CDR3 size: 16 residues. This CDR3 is CASSQDGRGREGEQYF. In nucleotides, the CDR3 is TGTGCCAGCAGCCAAGACGGGCGAGGGAGGGAGGGCGAGCAGTACTTC.

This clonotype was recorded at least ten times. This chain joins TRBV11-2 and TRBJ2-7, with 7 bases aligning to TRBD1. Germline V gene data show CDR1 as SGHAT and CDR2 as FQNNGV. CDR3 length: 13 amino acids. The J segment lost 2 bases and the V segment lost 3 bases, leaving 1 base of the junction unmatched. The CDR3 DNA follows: TGTGCCAGCAGCTTGGGACAGACCTACGAGCAGTACTTC. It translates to CASSLGQTYEQYF.

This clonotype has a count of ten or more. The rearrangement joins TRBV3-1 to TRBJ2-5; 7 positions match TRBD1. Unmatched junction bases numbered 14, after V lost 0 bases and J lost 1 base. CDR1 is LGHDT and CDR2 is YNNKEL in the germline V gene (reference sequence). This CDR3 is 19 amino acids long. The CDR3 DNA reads TGTGCCAGCAGCCAAGAATGGGGGTATACCGGGACAGCCCAAGAGACCCAGTACTTC. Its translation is CASSQEWGYTGTAQETQYF.

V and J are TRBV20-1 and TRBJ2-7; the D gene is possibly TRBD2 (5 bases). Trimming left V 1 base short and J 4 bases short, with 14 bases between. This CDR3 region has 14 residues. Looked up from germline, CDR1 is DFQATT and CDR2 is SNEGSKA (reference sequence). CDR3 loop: CSARGLTGNYEQYF. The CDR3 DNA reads TGCAGTGCTAGAGGGTTAACGGGGAATTACGAGCAGTACTTC.

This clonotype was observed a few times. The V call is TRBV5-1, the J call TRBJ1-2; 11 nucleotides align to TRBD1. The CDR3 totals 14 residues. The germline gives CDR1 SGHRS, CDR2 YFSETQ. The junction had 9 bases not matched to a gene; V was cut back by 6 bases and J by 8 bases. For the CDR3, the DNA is TGCGCCAGCAACGCCGGGACAGGGGGTTTAGGCTACACCTTC. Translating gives CASNAGTGGLGYTF. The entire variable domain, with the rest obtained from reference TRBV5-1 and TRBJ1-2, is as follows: KAGVTQTPRYLIKTRGQQVTLSCSPISGHRSVSWYQQTPGQGLQFLFEYFSETQRNKGNFPGRFSGRQFSNSRSEMNVSTLELGDSALYLCASNAGTGGLGYTFGSGTRLTVV.

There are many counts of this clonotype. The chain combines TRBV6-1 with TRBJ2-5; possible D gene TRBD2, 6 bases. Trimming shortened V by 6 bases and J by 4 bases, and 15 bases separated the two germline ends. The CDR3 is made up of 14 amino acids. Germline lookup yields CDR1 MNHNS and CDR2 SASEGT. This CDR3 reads CASSPVTRPETQYF. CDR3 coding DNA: TGTGCCAGCAGCCCAGTGACTAGACCAGAGACCCAGTACTTC.

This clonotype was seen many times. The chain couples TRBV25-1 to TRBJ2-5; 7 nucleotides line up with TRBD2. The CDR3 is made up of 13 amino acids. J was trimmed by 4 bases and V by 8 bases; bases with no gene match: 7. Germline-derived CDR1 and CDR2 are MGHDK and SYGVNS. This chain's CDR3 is CASESWGGETQYF. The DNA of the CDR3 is TGTGCCAGCGAGAGTTGGGGGGGAGAGACCCAGTACTTC.

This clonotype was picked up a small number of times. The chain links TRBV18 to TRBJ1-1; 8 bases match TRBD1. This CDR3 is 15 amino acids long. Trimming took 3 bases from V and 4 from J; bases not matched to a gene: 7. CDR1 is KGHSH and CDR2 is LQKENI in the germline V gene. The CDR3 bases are TGTGCCAGCTCACCCGTACAGGGGGACGGCACTGAAGCTTTCTTT. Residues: CASSPVQGDGTEAFF.

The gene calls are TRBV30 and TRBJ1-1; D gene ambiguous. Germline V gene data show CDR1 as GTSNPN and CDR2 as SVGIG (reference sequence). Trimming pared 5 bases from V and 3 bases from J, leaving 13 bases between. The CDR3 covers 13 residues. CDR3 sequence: CAWSNWVDTEAFF. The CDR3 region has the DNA TGTGCCTGGTCAAATTGGGTAGACACTGAAGCTTTCTTT.

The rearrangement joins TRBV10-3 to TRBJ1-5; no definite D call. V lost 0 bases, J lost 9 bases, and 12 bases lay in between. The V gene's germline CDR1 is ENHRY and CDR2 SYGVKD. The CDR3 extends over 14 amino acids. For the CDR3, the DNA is TGTGCCATCAGTGAGTCAGGGCCGGGGATGCCCCAGCATTTT. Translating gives CAISESGPGMPQHF.

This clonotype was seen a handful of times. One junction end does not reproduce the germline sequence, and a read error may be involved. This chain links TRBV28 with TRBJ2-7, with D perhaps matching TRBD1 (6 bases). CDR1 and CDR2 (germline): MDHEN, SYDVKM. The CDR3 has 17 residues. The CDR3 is CASRSYQGPLRFYERYF. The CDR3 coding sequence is TGTGCCAGCAGATCATACCAGGGGCCCCTACGCTTCTACGAGCGGTACTTC. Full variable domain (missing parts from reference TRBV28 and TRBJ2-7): DVKVTQSSRYLVKRTGEKVFLECVQDMDHENMFWYRQDPGLGLRLIYFSYDVKMKEKGDIPEGYSVSREKKERFSLILESASTNQTSMYLCASRSYQGPLRFYERYFGPGTRLTVT.

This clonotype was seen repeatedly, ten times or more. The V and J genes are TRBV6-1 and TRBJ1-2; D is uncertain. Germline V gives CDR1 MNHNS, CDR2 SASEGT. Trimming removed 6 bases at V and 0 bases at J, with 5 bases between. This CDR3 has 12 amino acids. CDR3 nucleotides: TGTGCCAGCAGGGACCCTAACTATGGCTACACCTTC. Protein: CASRDPNYGYTF.

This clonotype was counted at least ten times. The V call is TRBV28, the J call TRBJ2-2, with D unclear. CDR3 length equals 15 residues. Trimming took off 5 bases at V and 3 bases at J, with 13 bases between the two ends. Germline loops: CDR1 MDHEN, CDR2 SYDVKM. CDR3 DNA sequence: TGTGCCAGCAGTCCGACTCACAGATACACCGGGGAGCTGTTTTTT. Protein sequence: CASSPTHRYTGELFF.

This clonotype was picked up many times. The CDR3 nucleotides read TGCAGTGCTAGCTCCGACAGGGCTGGAGAGCAGTACTTC. It encodes CSASSDRAGEQYF. The rearrangement uses TRBV20-1 and TRBJ2-7; 7 bases match TRBD1. Unmatched junction bases numbered 9, after V lost 3 bases and J lost 7 bases. The CDR3 runs 13 residues. Germline values: CDR1 DFQATT, CDR2 SNEGSKA (reference sequence).